The present T cell receptor beta chain was sequenced within a study of T-cell memory formation after mild COVID-19. Study results and caveats: Later expanders leaned CD4+, whereas day 15 to 85 contracting clones were balanced CD4/CD8. The finding that pre-infection memory included some responding clones suggested that cross-reactive memory joined.

Between the trimmed V and J ends, which lost 4 bases and 6 bases, there was a span of 16 bases. The V gene's germline CDR1 is SGHRS and CDR2 YFSETQ. The CDR3 loop spans 15 amino acids. The TCR alpha and TCR beta cDNA libraries, bearing sample barcodes and UMIs, were generated by 5'RACE using constant-segment primers. TCRdb passed the 5' RACE reads through MiXCR, listing each CDR3 protein once. This sample has 220,000 or so distinct CDR3 sequences, with around 8.8% found just once. This clonotype was recorded many times. The antigen is not known. The chain couples TRBV5-1 to TRBJ2-2; D is uncertain. Input material: PBMCs or a T cell subset sorted from them (not recorded which). This receptor was identified in a man younger than 35 who had mild COVID-19 (a few samples of this study predate the infection). Cell type and time point are not known. As DNA, the CDR3 is TGCGCCAGCAGCGGGATAGGGTTCGGGTCCGGGGAGCTGTTTTTT. The encoded protein is CASSGIGFGSGELFF.